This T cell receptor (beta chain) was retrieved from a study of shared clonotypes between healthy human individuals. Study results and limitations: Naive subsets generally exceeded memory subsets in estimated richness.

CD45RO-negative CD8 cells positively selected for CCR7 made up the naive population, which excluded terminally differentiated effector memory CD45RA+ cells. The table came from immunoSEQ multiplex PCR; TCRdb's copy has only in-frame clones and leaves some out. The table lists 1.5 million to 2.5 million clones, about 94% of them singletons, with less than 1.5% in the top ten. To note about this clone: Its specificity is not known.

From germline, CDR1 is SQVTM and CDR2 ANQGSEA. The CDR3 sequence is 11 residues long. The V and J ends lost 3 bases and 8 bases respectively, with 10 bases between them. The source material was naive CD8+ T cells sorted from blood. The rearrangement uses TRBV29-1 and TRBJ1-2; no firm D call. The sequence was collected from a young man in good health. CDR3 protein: CSVEDLLGYTF. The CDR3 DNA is TGCAGCGTTGAGGATCTTTTAGGCTACACCTTC.